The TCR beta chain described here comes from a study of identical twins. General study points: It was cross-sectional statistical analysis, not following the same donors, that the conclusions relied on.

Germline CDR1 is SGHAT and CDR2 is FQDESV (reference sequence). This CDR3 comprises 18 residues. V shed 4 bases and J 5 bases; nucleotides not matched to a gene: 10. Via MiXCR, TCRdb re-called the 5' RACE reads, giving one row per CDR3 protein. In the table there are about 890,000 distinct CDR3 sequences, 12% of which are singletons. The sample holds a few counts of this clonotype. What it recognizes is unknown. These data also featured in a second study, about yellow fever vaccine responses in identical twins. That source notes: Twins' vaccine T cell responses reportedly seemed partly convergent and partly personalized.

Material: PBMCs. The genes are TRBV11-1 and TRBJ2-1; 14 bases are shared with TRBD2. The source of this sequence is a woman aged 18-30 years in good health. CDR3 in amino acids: CASSSGLAGAGYDNEQFF. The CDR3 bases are TGTGCCAGCAGCTCGGGACTAGCGGGAGCGGGGTACGACAATGAGCAGTTCTTC.